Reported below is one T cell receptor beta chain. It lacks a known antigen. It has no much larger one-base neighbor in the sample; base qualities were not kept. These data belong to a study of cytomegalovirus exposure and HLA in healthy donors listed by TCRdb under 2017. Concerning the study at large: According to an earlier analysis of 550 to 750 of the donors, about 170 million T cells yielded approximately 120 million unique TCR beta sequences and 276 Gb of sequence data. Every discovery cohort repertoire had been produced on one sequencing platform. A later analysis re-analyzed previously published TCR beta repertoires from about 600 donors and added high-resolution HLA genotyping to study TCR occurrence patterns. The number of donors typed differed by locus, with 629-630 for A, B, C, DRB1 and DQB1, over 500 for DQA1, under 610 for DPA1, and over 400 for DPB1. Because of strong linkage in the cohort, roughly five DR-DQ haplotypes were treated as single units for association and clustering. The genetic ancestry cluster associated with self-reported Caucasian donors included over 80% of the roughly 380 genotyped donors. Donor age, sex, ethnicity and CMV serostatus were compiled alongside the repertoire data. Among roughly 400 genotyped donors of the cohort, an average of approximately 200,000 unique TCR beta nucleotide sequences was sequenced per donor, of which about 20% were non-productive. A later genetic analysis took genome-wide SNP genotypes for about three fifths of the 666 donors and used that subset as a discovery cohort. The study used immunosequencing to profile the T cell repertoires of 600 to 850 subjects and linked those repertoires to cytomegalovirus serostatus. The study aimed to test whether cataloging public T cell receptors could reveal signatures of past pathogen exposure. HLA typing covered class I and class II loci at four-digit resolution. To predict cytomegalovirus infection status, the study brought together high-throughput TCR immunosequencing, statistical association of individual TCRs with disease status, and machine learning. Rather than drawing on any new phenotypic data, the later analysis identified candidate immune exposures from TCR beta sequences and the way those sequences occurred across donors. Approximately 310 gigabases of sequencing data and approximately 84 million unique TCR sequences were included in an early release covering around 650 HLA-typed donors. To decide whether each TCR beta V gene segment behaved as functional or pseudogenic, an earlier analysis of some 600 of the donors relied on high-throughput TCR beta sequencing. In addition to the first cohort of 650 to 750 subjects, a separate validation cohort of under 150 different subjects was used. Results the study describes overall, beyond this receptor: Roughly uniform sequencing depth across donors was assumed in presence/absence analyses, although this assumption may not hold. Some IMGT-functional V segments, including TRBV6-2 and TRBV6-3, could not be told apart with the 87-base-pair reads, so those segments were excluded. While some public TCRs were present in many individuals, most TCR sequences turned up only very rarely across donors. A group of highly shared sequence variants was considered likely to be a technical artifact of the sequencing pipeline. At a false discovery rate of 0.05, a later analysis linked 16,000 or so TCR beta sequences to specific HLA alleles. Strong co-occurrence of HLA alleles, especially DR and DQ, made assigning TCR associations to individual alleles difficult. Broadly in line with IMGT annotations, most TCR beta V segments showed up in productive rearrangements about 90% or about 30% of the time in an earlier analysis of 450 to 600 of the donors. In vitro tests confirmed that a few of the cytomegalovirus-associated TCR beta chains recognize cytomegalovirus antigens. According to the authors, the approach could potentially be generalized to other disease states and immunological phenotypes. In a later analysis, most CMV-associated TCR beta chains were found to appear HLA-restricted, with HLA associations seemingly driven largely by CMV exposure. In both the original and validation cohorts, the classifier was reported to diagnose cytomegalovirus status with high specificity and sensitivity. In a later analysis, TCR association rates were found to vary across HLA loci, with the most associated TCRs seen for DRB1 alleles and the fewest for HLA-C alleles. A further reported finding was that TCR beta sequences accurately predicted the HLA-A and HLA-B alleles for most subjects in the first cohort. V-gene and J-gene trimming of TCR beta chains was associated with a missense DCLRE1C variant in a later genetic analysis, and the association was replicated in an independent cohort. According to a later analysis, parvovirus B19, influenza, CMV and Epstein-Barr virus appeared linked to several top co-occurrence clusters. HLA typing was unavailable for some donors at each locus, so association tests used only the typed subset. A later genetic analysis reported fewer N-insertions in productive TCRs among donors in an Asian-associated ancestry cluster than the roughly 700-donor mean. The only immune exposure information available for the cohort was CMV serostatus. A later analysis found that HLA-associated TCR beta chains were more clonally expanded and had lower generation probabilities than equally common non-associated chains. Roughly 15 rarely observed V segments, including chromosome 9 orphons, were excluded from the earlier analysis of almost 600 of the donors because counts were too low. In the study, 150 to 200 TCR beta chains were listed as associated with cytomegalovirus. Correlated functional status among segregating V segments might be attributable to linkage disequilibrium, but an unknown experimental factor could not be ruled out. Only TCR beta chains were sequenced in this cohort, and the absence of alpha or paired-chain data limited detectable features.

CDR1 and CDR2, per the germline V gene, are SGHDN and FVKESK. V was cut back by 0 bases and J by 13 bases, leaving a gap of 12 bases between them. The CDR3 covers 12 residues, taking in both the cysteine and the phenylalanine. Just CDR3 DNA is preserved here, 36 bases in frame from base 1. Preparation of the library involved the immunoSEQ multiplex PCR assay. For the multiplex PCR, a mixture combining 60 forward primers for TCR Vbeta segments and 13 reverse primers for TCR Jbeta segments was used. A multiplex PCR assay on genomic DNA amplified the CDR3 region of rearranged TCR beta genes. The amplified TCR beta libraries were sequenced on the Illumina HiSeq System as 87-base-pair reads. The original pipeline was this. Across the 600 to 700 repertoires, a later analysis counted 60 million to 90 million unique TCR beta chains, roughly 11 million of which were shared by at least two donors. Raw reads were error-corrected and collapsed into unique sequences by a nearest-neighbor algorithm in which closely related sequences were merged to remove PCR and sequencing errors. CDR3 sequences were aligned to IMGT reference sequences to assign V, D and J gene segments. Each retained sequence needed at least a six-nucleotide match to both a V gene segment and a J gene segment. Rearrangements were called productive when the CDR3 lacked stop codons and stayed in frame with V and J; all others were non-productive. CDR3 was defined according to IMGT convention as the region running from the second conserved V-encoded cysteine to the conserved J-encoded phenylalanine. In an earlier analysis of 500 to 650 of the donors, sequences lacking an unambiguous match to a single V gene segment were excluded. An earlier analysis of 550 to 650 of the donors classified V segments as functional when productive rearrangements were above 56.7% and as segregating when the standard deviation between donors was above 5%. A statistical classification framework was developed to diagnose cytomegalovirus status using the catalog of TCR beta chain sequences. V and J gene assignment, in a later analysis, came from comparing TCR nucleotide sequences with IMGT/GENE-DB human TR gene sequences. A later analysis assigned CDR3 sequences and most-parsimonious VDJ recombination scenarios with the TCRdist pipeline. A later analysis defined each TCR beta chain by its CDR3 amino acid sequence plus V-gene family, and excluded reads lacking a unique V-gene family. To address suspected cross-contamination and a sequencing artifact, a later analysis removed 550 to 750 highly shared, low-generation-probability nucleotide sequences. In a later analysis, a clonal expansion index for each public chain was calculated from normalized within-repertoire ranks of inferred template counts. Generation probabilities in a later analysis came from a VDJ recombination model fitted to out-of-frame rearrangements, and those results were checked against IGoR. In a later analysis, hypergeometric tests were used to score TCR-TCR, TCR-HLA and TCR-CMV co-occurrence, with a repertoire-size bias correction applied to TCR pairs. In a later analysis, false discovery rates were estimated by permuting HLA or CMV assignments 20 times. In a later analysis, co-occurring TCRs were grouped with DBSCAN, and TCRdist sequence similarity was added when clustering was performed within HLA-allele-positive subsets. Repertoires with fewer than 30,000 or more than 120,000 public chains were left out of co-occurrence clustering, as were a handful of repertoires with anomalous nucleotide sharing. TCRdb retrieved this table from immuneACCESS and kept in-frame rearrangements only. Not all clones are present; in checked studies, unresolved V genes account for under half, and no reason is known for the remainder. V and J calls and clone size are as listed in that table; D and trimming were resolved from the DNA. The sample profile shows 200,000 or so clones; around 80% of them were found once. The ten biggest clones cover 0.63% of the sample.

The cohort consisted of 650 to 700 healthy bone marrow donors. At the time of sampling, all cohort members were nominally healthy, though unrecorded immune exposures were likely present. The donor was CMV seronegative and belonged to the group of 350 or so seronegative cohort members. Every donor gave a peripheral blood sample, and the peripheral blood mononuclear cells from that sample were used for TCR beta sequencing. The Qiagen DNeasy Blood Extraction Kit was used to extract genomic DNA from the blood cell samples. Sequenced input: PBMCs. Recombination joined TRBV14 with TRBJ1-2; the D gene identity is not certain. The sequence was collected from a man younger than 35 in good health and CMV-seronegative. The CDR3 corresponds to CASSQDLRHLTF. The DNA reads TGTGCCAGCAGCCAAGATTTGAGACATCTCACCTTC.